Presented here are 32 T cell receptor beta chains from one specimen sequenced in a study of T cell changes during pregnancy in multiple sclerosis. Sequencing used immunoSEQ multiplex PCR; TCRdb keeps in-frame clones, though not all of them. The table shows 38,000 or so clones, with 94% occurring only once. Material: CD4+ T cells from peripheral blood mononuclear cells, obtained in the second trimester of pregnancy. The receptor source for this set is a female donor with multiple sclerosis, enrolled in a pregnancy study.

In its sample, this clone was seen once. The CDR3 DNA reads TGTGCCAGCTCACCAAACCTACAGGGCCCGAACACTGAAGCTTTCTTT. Its translation is CASSPNLQGPNTEAFF. The chain joins TRBV18 to TRBJ1-1; D may be TRBD1 (6 bases). V lost 2 bases, J lost 1 base, and 14 bases lay in between. CDR1 and CDR2 (germline): KGHSH, LQKENI. The CDR3 has 16 residues.

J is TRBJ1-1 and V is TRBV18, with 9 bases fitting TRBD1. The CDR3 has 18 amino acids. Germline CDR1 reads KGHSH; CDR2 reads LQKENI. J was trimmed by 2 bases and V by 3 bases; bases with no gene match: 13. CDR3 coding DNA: TGTGCCAGCTCACCCACCGGACAGGGGAGTAAAAAAAACACTGAAGCTTTCTTT. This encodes CASSPTGQGSKKNTEAFF.

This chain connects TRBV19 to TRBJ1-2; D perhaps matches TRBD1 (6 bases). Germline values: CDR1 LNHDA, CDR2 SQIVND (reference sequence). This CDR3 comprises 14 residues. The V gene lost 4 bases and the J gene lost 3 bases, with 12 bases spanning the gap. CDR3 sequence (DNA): TGTGCCAGTAGTACAGGGGTCGGTGACTATGGCTACACCTTC. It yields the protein CASSTGVGDYGYTF.

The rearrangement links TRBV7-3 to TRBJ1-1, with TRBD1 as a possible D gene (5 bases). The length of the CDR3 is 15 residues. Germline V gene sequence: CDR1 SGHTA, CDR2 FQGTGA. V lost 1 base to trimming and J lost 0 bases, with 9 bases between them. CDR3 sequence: CASSLRGGMNTEAFF. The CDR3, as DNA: TGTGCCAGCAGCTTAAGGGGGGGTATGAACACTGAAGCTTTCTTT. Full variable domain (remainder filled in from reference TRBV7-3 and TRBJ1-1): GAGVSQTPSNKVTEKGKYVELRCDPISGHTALYWYRQSLGQGPEFLIYFQGTGAADDSGLPNDRFFAVRPEGSVSTLKIQRTERGDSAVYLCASSLRGGMNTEAFFGQGTRLTVV.

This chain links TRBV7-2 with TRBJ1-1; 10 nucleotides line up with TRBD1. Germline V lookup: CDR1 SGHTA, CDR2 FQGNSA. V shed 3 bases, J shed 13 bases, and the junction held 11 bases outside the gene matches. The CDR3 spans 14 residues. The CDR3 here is CASSFSEGTGDDFF. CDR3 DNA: TGTGCCAGCAGCTTCAGCGAGGGGACAGGGGACGATTTCTTT. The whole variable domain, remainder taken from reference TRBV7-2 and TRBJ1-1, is GAGVSQSPSNKVTEKGKDVELRCDPISGHTALYWYRQSLGQGLEFLIYFQGNSAPDKSGLPSDRFSAERTGGSVSTLTIQRTQQEDSAVYLCASSFSEGTGDDFFGQGTRLTVV.

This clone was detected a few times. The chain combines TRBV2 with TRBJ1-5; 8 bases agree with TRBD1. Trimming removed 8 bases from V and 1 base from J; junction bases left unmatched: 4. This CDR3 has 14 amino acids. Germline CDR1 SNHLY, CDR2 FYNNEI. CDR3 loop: CASADRDSNQPQHF. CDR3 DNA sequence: TGTGCCAGCGCGGACAGGGACAGCAATCAGCCCCAGCATTTT.

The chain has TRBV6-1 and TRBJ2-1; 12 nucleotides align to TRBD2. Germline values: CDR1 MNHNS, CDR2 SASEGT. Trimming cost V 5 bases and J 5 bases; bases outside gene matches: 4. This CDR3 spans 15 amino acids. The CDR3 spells CASSWTSGTHNEQFF. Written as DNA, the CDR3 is TGTGCCAGCAGTTGGACTAGCGGGACGCACAATGAGCAGTTCTTC.

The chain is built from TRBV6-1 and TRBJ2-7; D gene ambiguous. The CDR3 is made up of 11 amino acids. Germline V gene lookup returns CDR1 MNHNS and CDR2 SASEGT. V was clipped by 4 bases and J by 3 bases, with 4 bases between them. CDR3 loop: CASSAFYEQYF. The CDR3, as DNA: TGTGCCAGCAGTGCATTCTACGAGCAGTACTTC.

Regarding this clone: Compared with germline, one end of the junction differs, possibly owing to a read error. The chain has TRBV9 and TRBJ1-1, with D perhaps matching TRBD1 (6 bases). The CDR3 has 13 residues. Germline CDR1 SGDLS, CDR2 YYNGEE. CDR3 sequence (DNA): TGTGCCAGCAACGTAGGGGGGGACACTGAAGCTTTCTTT. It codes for CASNVGGDTEAFF. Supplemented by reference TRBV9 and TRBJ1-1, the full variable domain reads DSGVTQTPKHLITATGQRVTLRCSPRSGDLSVYWYQQSLDQGLQFLIQYYNGEERAKGNILERFSAQQFPDLHSELNLSSLELGDSALYFCASNVGGDTEAFFGQGTRLTVV.

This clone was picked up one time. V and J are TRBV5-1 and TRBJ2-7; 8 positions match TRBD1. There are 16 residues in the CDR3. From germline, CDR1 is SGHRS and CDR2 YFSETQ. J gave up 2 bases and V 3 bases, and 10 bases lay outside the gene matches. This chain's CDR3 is CASSYSRGQGTYEQYF. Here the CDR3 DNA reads TGCGCCAGCAGCTATTCTCGCGGACAGGGAACCTACGAGCAGTACTTC.

The CDR3 DNA reads as TGCGCCAGCAGTCTATCGACACAGGGAATCGGCTACACCTTC. Translated: CASSLSTQGIGYTF. The J gene is TRBJ1-2, the V gene TRBV5-1, with D possibly TRBD1 on 6 matching bases. Germline V CDR1 and CDR2: SGHRS, YFSETQ. V was shortened by 5 bases and J by 8 bases, with 19 bases between the two germline ends. The CDR3 totals 14 residues.

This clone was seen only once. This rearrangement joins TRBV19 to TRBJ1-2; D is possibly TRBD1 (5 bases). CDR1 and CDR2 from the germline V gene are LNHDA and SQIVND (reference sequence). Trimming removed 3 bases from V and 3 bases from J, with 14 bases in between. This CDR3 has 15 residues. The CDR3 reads CASSIGPGPDYGYTF. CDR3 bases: TGTGCCAGTAGTATCGGTCCAGGGCCAGACTATGGCTACACCTTC.

In DNA form, the CDR3 reads TGTGCCTGGAGTGTCGCAGGGGCCGGCAAAAACATTCAGTACTTC. Translation: CAWSVAGAGKNIQYF. The rearrangement links TRBV30 to TRBJ2-4, with D perhaps TRBD1 (6 bases). Germline V CDR1 and CDR2: GTSNPN, SVGIG (reference sequence). This CDR3 is built from 15 residues. Trimming pared 0 bases from V and 3 bases from J, leaving 12 bases between.

The CDR3 loop reads CASSSAGGWYEQYF. CDR3 bases: TGTGCCAGCAGCTCCGCGGGAGGATGGTACGAGCAGTACTTC. The chain carries TRBV7-2 and TRBJ2-7; 8 nucleotides agree with TRBD2. This CDR3 spans 14 amino acids. Losses at the gene ends were 4 bases for V and 4 bases for J; bases not matched to a gene: 6. Germline V gives CDR1 SGHTA, CDR2 FQGNSA.

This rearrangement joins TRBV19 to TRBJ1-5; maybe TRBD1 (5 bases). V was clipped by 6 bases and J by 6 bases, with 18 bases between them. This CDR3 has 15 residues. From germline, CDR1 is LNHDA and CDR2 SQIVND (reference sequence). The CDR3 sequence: CASRVGGSGLQPQHF. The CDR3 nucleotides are TGTGCCAGTAGGGTCGGGGGGTCGGGTCTTCAGCCCCAGCATTTT.

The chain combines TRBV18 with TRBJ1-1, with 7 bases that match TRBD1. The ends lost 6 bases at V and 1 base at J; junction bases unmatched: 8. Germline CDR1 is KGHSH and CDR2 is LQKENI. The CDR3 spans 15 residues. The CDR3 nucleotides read TGTGCCAGCTCGCAGACAGGGTCAGAGAACACTGAAGCTTTCTTT. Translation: CASSQTGSENTEAFF.

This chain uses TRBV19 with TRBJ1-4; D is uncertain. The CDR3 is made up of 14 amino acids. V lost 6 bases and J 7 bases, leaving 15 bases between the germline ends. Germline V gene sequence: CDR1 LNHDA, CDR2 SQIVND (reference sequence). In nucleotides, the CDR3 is TGTGCCAGTAGCCCTAGGATCGTTCGTGAAAAACTGTTTTTT. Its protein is CASSPRIVREKLFF.

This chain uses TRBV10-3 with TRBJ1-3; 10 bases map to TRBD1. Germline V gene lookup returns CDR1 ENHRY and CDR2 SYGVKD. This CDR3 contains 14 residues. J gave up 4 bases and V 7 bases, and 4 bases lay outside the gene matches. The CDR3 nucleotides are TGTGCCATCACTGGGACAGGGGCAGGAAACACCATATATTTT. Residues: CAITGTGAGNTIYF.

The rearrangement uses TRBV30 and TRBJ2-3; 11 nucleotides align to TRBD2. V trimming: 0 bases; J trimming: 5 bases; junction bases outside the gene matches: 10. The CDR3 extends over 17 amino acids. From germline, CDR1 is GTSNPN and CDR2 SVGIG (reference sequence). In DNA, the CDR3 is TGTGCCTGGAGTGTAAGGGCACTAGCGGGAGTGGGAGATACGCAGTATTTT. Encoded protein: CAWSVRALAGVGDTQYF.

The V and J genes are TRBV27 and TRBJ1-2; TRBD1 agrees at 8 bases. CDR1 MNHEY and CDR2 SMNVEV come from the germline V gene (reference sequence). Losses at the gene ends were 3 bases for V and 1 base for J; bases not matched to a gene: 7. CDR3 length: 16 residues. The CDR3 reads CASSFGRTGHNYGYTF. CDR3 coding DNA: TGTGCCAGCAGTTTTGGGCGGACAGGGCATAACTATGGCTACACCTTC.

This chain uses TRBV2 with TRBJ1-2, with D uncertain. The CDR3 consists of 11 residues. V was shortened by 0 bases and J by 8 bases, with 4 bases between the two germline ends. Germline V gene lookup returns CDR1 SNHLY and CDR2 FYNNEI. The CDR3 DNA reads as TGTGCCAGCAGTGAAGCGCGGGGCTACACCTTC. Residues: CASSEARGYTF. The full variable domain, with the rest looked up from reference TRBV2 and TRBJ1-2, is EPEVTQTPSHQVTQMGQEVILRCVPISNHLYFYWYRQILGQKVEFLVSFYNNEISEKSEIFDDQFSVERPDGSNFTLKIRSTKLEDSAMYFCASSEARGYTFGSGTRLTVV.

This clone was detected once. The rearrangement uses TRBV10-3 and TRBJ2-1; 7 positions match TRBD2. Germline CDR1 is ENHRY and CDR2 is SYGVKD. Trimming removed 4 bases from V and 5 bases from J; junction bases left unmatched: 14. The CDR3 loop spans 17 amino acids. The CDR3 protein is CAISVKFSGKRDNEQFF. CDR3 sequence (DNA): TGTGCCATCAGTGTAAAATTCAGCGGGAAGCGCGACAATGAGCAGTTCTTC.

As DNA, the CDR3 is TGCGCCAGCAGCGCGAACAGGGTCGGGGAGACCCAGTACTTC. It is translated as CASSANRVGETQYF. V and J are TRBV5-1 and TRBJ2-5; D might be TRBD1 (6 bases). Per the germline V gene, CDR1 is SGHRS and CDR2 is YFSETQ. The CDR3 covers 14 residues. Trimming pared 4 bases from V and 5 bases from J, leaving 15 bases between. Based on the CDR3 plus reference TRBV5-1 and TRBJ2-5, the full variable domain is KAGVTQTPRYLIKTRGQQVTLSCSPISGHRSVSWYQQTPGQGLQFLFEYFSETQRNKGNFPGRFSGRQFSNSRSEMNVSTLELGDSALYLCASSANRVGETQYFGPGTRLLVL.

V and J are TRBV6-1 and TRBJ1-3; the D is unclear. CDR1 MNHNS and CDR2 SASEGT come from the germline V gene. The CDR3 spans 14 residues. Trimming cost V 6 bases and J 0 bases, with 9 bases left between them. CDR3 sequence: CASRPPSSGNTIYF. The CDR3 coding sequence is TGTGCCAGCAGACCCCCCAGCTCTGGAAACACCATATATTTT.

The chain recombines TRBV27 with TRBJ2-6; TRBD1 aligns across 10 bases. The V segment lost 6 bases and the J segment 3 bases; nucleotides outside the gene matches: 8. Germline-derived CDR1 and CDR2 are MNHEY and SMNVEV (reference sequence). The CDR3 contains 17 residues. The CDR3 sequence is CASSPWDRGIGANVLTF. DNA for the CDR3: TGTGCCAGCAGCCCTTGGGACAGGGGAATTGGGGCCAACGTCCTGACTTTC. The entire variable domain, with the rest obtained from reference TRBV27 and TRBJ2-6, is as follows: EAQVTQNPRYLITVTGKKLTVTCSQNMNHEYMSWYRQDPGLGLRQIYYSMNVEVTDKGDVPEGYKVSRKEKRNFPLILESPSPNQTSLYFCASSPWDRGIGANVLTFGAGSRLTVL.

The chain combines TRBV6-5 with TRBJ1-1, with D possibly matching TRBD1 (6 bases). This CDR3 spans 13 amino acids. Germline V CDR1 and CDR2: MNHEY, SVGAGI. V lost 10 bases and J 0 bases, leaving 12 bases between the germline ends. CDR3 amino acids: CAIRQGLNTEAFF. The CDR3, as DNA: TGTGCCATACGTCAGGGGTTGAACACTGAAGCTTTCTTT.

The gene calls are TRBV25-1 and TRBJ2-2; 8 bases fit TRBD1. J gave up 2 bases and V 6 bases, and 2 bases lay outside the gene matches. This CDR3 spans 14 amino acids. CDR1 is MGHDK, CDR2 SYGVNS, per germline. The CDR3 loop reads CASRGQGNTGELFF. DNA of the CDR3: TGTGCCAGCAGAGGACAGGGAAACACCGGGGAGCTGTTTTTT.

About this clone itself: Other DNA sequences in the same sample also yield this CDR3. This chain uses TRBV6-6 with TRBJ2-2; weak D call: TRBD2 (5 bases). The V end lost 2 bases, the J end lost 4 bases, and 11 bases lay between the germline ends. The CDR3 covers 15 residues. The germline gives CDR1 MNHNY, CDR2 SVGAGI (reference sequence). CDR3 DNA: TGTGCCAGCAGTTACGGTGAGGGTGGCACCGGGGAGCTGTTTTTT. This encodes CASSYGEGGTGELFF.

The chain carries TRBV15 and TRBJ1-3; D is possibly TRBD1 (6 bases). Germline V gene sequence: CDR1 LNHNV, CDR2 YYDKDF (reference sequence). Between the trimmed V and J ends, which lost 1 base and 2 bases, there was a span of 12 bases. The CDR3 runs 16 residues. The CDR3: CATSRVTGSAGNTIYF. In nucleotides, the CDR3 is TGTGCCACCAGCAGAGTGACAGGCTCGGCTGGAAACACCATATATTTT.

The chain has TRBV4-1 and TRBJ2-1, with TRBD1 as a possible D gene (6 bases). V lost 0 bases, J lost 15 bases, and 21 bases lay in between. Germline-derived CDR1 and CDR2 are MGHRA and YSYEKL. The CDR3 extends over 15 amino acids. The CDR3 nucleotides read TGCGCCAGCAGCCAAGATATGGGCAGGGGAGCGTTTGGGTTCTTC. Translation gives CASSQDMGRGAFGFF.

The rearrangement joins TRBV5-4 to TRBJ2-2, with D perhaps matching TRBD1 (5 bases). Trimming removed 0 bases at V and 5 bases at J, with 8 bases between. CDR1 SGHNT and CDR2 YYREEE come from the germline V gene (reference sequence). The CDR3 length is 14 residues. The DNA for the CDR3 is TGTGCCAGCAGCTTGGGGGGCGATACCGGGGAGCTGTTTTTT. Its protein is CASSLGGDTGELFF.

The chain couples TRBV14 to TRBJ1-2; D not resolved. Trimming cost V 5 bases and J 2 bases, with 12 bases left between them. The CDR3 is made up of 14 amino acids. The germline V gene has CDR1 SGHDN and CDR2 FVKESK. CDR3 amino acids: CASSAQRANYGYTF. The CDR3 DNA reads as TGTGCCAGCAGCGCACAGCGGGCGAACTATGGCTACACCTTC.